One sample yielded the 20 T cell receptor beta chains listed below, sequenced in a study of cytomegalovirus exposure and HLA in healthy donors. TCRdb's table, derived via immunoSEQ multiplex PCR, lists solely in-frame clones and lacks some. The sample records approximately 100,000 clones, roughly 89% being singletons. Source material: PBMCs. These receptors originate from a woman in her 30s in good health and CMV-seronegative.

The chain couples TRBV2 to TRBJ2-1; 8 bases map to TRBD1. The CDR3 has 14 residues. The V and J ends lost 7 bases and 2 bases, in that order; junction bases with no gene match: 4. Germline V lookup: CDR1 SNHLY, CDR2 FYNNEI. As DNA, the CDR3 is TGTGCCAGCAAAACCAGGGGGCCCTACAATGAGCAGTTCTTC. It yields the protein CASKTRGPYNEQFF.

CDR3 region: CASSEAWQGDRSDYGYTF. The CDR3 region has the DNA TGTGCCAGCAGTGAAGCCTGGCAGGGGGATCGTTCGGACTATGGCTACACCTTC. V is TRBV6-1 and J is TRBJ1-2, with 7 bases lining up with TRBD1. Trimming cost V 0 bases and J 3 bases; bases outside gene matches: 13. CDR1 is MNHNS, CDR2 SASEGT, per germline. The CDR3 spans 18 residues.

This chain uses TRBV5-8 with TRBJ1-5; D perhaps matches TRBD1 (5 bases). Germline CDR1 SGHTS, CDR2 YDEGEE. The CDR3 has 18 amino acids. V dropped 5 bases and J dropped 5 bases, with 26 bases sitting between them. The CDR3, as DNA: TGTGCCAGCAGTTCCCCCTTACGGGCAGGGCCCTTCTATCAGCCCCAGCATTTT. Encoded protein: CASSSPLRAGPFYQPQHF.

This clone was counted a single time. The chain couples TRBV6-1 to TRBJ2-4, with TRBD1 matching over 7 bases. Unmatched junction bases numbered 9, after V lost 3 bases and J lost 7 bases. This CDR3 has 15 residues. Germline V CDR1 and CDR2: MNHNS, SASEGT. The CDR3 bases are TGTGCCAGCAGTGAGACAGGGTTCGTTTCCAACATTCAGTACTTC. Protein sequence: CASSETGFVSNIQYF.

The rearrangement uses TRBV10-2 and TRBJ1-5; D is ambiguous. V was trimmed by 3 bases and J by 0 bases, leaving 9 bases between them. Germline V gives CDR1 WSHSY, CDR2 SAAADI. This CDR3 has 15 residues. CDR3 loop: CASSDGRYSNQPQHF. As DNA, the CDR3 is TGCGCCAGCAGTGATGGCCGATATAGCAATCAGCCCCAGCATTTT.

The rearrangement uses TRBV6-6 and TRBJ2-7, with TRBD1 matching over 9 bases. Germline assignment: CDR1 MNHNY and CDR2 SVGAGI (reference sequence). Trimming cost V 5 bases and J 3 bases; bases outside gene matches: 2. The CDR3 covers 13 residues. CDR3 region: CASSQTGGYEQYF. CDR3 bases: TGTGCCAGCAGTCAGACAGGGGGCTACGAGCAGTACTTC.

This chain joins TRBV5-1 and TRBJ2-5; TRBD1 might be the D (6 bases). From germline, CDR1 is SGHRS and CDR2 YFSETQ. This CDR3 region has 15 residues. V lost 5 bases, J lost 4 bases, and 18 bases lay in between. CDR3: CASRKVTGPRETQYF. The CDR3 DNA reads TGCGCCAGCAGAAAGGTCACAGGGCCCCGAGAGACCCAGTACTTC. Variable domain in full (rest from reference TRBV5-1 and TRBJ2-5): KAGVTQTPRYLIKTRGQQVTLSCSPISGHRSVSWYQQTPGQGLQFLFEYFSETQRNKGNFPGRFSGRQFSNSRSEMNVSTLELGDSALYLCASRKVTGPRETQYFGPGTRLLVL.

V is TRBV11-2 and J is TRBJ2-7; D remains unclear. The CDR3 sequence is 13 residues long. V lost 1 base and J lost 2, with 6 bases in between. CDR1 is SGHAT and CDR2 is FQNNGV in the germline V gene. CDR3 in DNA: TGTGCCAGCAGCTTAGGCCCTACCTACGAGCAGTACTTC. It yields the protein CASSLGPTYEQYF.

This sequence joins TRBV7-9 and TRBJ2-7; 12 nucleotides line up with TRBD2. The CDR3 extends over 16 amino acids. J gave up 6 bases and V 1 base, and 7 bases lay outside the gene matches. The germline gives CDR1 SEHNR, CDR2 FQNEAQ (reference sequence). The CDR3 region is CASSLGPLAGGLEQYF. CDR3 bases: TGTGCCAGCAGCTTAGGGCCCCTAGCGGGGGGGCTCGAGCAGTACTTC.

V gene TRBV7-9 combines with J gene TRBJ1-5; no clear D gene. The length of the CDR3 is 14 residues. The V and J ends lost 1 base and 3 bases respectively, with 7 bases between them. From germline, CDR1 is SEHNR and CDR2 FQNEAQ (reference sequence). This chain's CDR3 is CASSLDGYNQPQHF. The CDR3 DNA reads as TGTGCCAGCAGCTTAGACGGTTACAATCAGCCCCAGCATTTT.

This sequence joins TRBV28 and TRBJ2-7, with 10 bases aligning to TRBD2. V gave up 1 base and J gave up 2 bases; unmatched junction bases: 5. This CDR3 spans 16 amino acids. Germline V gene lookup returns CDR1 MDHEN and CDR2 SYDVKM. The CDR3 sequence: CASSLLRTSGAYEQYF. The CDR3 DNA reads as TGTGCCAGCAGTTTATTGAGGACTAGCGGAGCCTACGAGCAGTACTTC.

This clone was seen only a few times. The chain combines TRBV28 with TRBJ1-2; D is uncertain. The V end lost 4 bases, the J end lost 0 bases, and 9 bases lay between the germline ends. Germline CDR1 MDHEN, CDR2 SYDVKM. CDR3 length equals 14 residues. The CDR3, as DNA: TGTGCCAGCAGTTCTACGTTCCCTAACTATGGCTACACCTTC. This translates into CASSSTFPNYGYTF.

The chain recombines TRBV25-1 with TRBJ1-2; D gene unclear. V lost 5 bases to trimming and J lost 5 bases, with 12 bases between them. Germline values: CDR1 MGHDK, CDR2 SYGVNS. The CDR3 totals 13 residues. CDR3: CASSSGGQYGYTF. CDR3 sequence (DNA): TGTGCCAGCAGTTCGGGCGGGCAGTATGGCTACACCTTC.

V and J are TRBV6-5 and TRBJ2-7; D is uncertain. Deletions cut 2 bases from V and 2 bases from J, with 13 bases between. The CDR3 contains 15 residues. Germline values: CDR1 MNHEY, CDR2 SVGAGI. In DNA, the CDR3 is TGTGCCAGCAGTTACGGTTTAGCCTCCGCCTACGAGCAGTACTTC. Protein: CASSYGLASAYEQYF.

This clone was seen more than once but under ten times. The chain employs TRBV9 and TRBJ1-2, with D hard to call. V dropped 1 base and J dropped 6 bases, with 10 bases sitting between them. The germline CDR1 and CDR2 sequences are SGDLS and YYNGEE. This CDR3 has 13 amino acids. The CDR3 nucleotides are TGTGCCAGCAGCGTAACCGTTTTAGATGGCTACACCTTC. Translation gives CASSVTVLDGYTF.

This clone was counted only a few times. The J gene is TRBJ2-2, the V gene TRBV7-9; TRBD1 matches at 8 bases. This CDR3 comprises 15 residues. The junction had 10 bases not matched to a gene; V was cut back by 4 bases and J by 9 bases. CDR1 and CDR2 from the germline V gene are SEHNR and FQNEAQ (reference sequence). In DNA form, the CDR3 reads TGTGCCAGCAGCTCGGGACAGGTCGGGTCCTGGGAGCTGTTTTTT. As protein: CASSSGQVGSWELFF.

This clone was seen just once. The rearrangement links TRBV6-1 to TRBJ1-1; the D gene is possibly TRBD1 (5 bases). Germline values: CDR1 MNHNS, CDR2 SASEGT. This CDR3 region has 13 residues. V lost 4 bases, J lost 3 bases, and 9 bases lay in between. The CDR3 DNA sequence: TGTGCCAGCAGTGCCCAGGGCCACACTGAAGCTTTCTTT. This sequence encodes CASSAQGHTEAFF.

The J gene is TRBJ2-2, the V gene TRBV13; the D gene is possibly TRBD2 (6 bases). With 5 bases removed from V and 2 bases from J, the gap between germline ends came to 9 bases. This CDR3 has 14 amino acids. Germline loops: CDR1 PRHDT, CDR2 FYEKMQ (reference sequence). CDR3 loop: CASSPGLNTGELFF. CDR3 nucleotide sequence: TGTGCCAGCAGCCCGGGACTTAACACCGGGGAGCTGTTTTTT.

This clone was seen a few times. The chain uses TRBV10-1 and TRBJ1-5; 7 bases align to TRBD1. The CDR3 has 13 amino acids. With V trimmed by 5 bases and J by 7 bases, 5 bases remained unmatched. The V gene's germline CDR1 is WNHNN and CDR2 SYGVQD (reference sequence). This CDR3 reads CASSQGVRQPQHF. CDR3 DNA sequence: TGCGCCAGCAGTCAGGGGGTGCGGCAGCCCCAGCATTTT.

J is TRBJ2-7 and V is TRBV6-1; D ambiguous. Germline V gene data show CDR1 as MNHNS and CDR2 as SASEGT. This CDR3 comprises 12 residues. The V gene lost 7 bases and the J gene lost 5 bases, with 12 bases spanning the gap. The CDR3 spells CASKSVPNEQYF. The CDR3 DNA is TGTGCCAGCAAATCGGTCCCCAACGAGCAGTACTTC.